Listed here is a single TCR beta chain. Its matching antigen is unknown. Samples came from axillary lymph nodes draining the breast cancer. Trimming removed 3 bases at V and 7 bases at J, with 18 bases between. CDR3 size: 15 residues. The data stem from a study of breast tumors, draining lymph nodes, adjacent tissues. TCRdb itself ran the multiplex PCR reads through MiXCR, one entry per CDR3 protein. The table has approximately 300,000 distinct CDR3 sequences, over 30% seen once; the top ten hold roughly 1.2%. General study points: Tumor and nontumor repertoires were significantly more similar in luminal-like than in basal-like breast cancer. Tumor T cell lymph node origin was a supported hypothesis, not proven.

The rearrangement uses TRBV12-3 or TRBV12-4 and TRBJ1-2, with D perhaps TRBD1 (6 bases). Material: axillary lymph node tissue. The source of this sequence is a female donor with breast cancer. Some clones in this sample may be carry-over from other donors' samples. DNA for the CDR3: TGTGCCAGCAGTTTCAACCTCCAGGGGATAACTGGCTACACCTTC. Protein sequence: CASSFNLQGITGYTF.